These 10 T cell receptor beta chains share one sample of origin, sequenced in a study of blood T cell repertoires in COVID-19. TCRdb's copy holds only in-frame clones and misses some; the assay was immunoSEQ multiplex PCR. Among some 150,000 clones listed, around nine tenths were seen once. Sequencing was carried out using peripheral blood. These receptors were collected from a man in his 70s with acute or convalescent COVID-19.

This CDR3 is CASRSTGRPYEQYF. The CDR3, as DNA: TGTGCCAGCAGGTCTACAGGGCGTCCCTACGAGCAGTACTTC. The chain combines TRBV7-9 with TRBJ2-7; maybe TRBD1 (6 bases). This CDR3 spans 14 amino acids. Germline values: CDR1 SEHNR, CDR2 FQNEAQ (reference sequence). The germline V and J ends were trimmed by 6 bases and 2 bases, with 14 bases remaining between them.

This sequence joins TRBV13 and TRBJ1-5, with 9 nucleotides matching TRBD1. V was pared by 6 bases and J by 11 bases, with 8 bases of the junction left unmatched. The CDR3 has 13 amino acids. Germline V gives CDR1 PRHDT, CDR2 FYEKMQ (reference sequence). In DNA form, the CDR3 reads TGTGCCAGCAGACGACAGGGGGTAGGGGCCCAGCATTTT. It yields the protein CASRRQGVGAQHF.

The chain recombines TRBV7-9 with TRBJ2-7; 11 nucleotides match TRBD2. Germline CDR1 is SEHNR and CDR2 is FQNEAQ (reference sequence). The ends lost 5 bases at V and 1 base at J; junction bases unmatched: 1. The CDR3 runs 14 residues. The CDR3 DNA follows: TGTGCCAGCAGCAGACTAGCGGGGTCCTACGAGCAGTACTTC. Its protein product is CASSRLAGSYEQYF.

The chain is built from TRBV4-3 and TRBJ1-6; no clear D gene. There are 14 residues in the CDR3. The ends were cut back, 0 bases at V and 9 bases at J, with 9 bases in the middle. Germline values: CDR1 LGHNA, CDR2 YSLEER. The CDR3 DNA follows: TGCGCCAGCAGCCAAGATGCGGTGATTTCACCCCTCCACTTT. Encoded protein: CASSQDAVISPLHF.

In this sample, this clone turned up a few times. The chain has TRBV7-2 and TRBJ1-5; 9 nucleotides align to TRBD1. The CDR3 has 17 residues. CDR1 SGHTA and CDR2 FQGNSA come from the germline V gene. The ends lost 4 bases at V and 0 bases at J; junction bases unmatched: 7. The CDR3 DNA is TGTGCCAGCAGCTCTCGACAGGGGGTCGATAGCAATCAGCCCCAGCATTTT. Translating it yields CASSSRQGVDSNQPQHF.

This clone was seen a few times. This rearrangement joins TRBV5-4 to TRBJ2-6; D not resolved. CDR3 size: 14 residues. CDR1 and CDR2 (germline): SGHNT, YYREEE (reference sequence). The germline V and J ends were trimmed by 2 bases and 1 base, with 4 bases remaining between them. The CDR3 here is CASSFQSGANVLTF. In DNA, the CDR3 is TGTGCCAGCAGCTTTCAGTCTGGGGCCAACGTCCTGACTTTC. The variable domain in full, with the rest retrieved from reference TRBV5-4 and TRBJ2-6, is ETGVTQSPTHLIKTRGQQVTLRCSSQSGHNTVSWYQQALGQGPQFIFQYYREEENGRGNFPPRFSGLQFPNYSSELNVNALELDDSALYLCASSFQSGANVLTFGAGSRLTVL.

This clone was detected only a few times. V is TRBV27 and J is TRBJ1-6; tentative D call: TRBD1 (5 bases). V was shortened by 5 bases and J by 0 bases, with 11 bases between the two germline ends. Germline V gene data show CDR1 as MNHEY and CDR2 as SMNVEV (reference sequence). CDR3 length: 16 amino acids. The DNA of the CDR3 is TGTGCCAGCAGTCCGACAGTATTCTCCTATAATTCACCCCTCCACTTT. It is translated as CASSPTVFSYNSPLHF.

The gene calls are TRBV28 and TRBJ2-5; no reliable D call. V lost 5 bases and J lost 5, with 9 bases in between. The CDR3 is 12 amino acids. Germline-derived CDR1 and CDR2 are MDHEN and SYDVKM. The CDR3 DNA reads TGTGCCAGCAGTCTCTCCGTTGAGACCCAGTACTTC. It encodes CASSLSVETQYF.

The V call is TRBV11-3, the J call TRBJ2-3; D perhaps matches TRBD2 (6 bases). Per germline, CDR1 SGHNT and CDR2 YENEEA. The germline V and J ends were trimmed by 5 bases and 2 bases, with 11 bases remaining between them. The CDR3 has 14 amino acids. CDR3 sequence reads: CASSRGTFTDTQYF. The CDR3 coding sequence is TGTGCCAGCAGCCGGGGGACTTTCACAGATACGCAGTATTTT.

This sequence joins TRBV4-1 and TRBJ2-1; 9 nucleotides align to TRBD1. The germline CDR1 and CDR2 sequences are MGHRA and YSYEKL. V shed 3 bases, J shed 4 bases, and the junction held 4 bases outside the gene matches. The CDR3 length is 15 residues. The CDR3 reads CASSQLTGGYNEQFF. Written as DNA, the CDR3 is TGCGCCAGCAGCCAGTTGACAGGGGGGTACAATGAGCAGTTCTTC.